This T cell receptor (beta chain) was sequenced during a study of cytomegalovirus exposure and HLA in healthy donors. PCR primers comprised 60 Vbeta and 13 Jbeta primers. Sequenced by immunoSEQ multiplex PCR; TCRdb stores in-frame clones only, minus some. The sample yields approximately 190,000 clones, roughly 80% seen once. The study, taken as a whole, reports: Researchers reported that three CMV-associated chains were confirmed in vitro as CMV antigen-specific. A later analysis found most CMV-associated TCR beta chains apparently HLA-restricted. One later analysis reportedly identified an Asian-associated ancestry cluster that showed fewer N-insertions than the roughly 700-donor mean.

Despite likely unrecorded immune exposures, the donors were nominally healthy at the time of sampling. A remark on this clone: The antigen is not known.

The V gene's germline CDR1 is SGHRS and CDR2 YFSETQ. This CDR3 is 13 amino acids long. Germline trimming cut 2 bases from V and 4 bases from J; bases unmatched to any gene: 3. The chain recombines TRBV5-1 with TRBJ2-7; TRBD1 agrees at 7 bases. The sample was PBMCs. This sequence was found in a middle-aged man in good health and CMV-seropositive. The DNA for the CDR3 is TGCGCCAGCAGCTTAAAGGGGGCTTACGAGCAGTACTTC. It codes for CASSLKGAYEQYF. Supplemented by reference TRBV5-1 and TRBJ2-7, the full variable domain reads KAGVTQTPRYLIKTRGQQVTLSCSPISGHRSVSWYQQTPGQGLQFLFEYFSETQRNKGNFPGRFSGRQFSNSRSEMNVSTLELGDSALYLCASSLKGAYEQYFGPGTRLTVT.